This T cell receptor beta chain was sequenced during a study of blood T cell repertoires in COVID-19. The V gene end was trimmed by 1 base and the J gene end by 1 base; junction bases not matched to a gene: 6. Germline CDR1 and CDR2: SQVTM and ANQGSEA. CDR3 length: 16 amino acids. TCRdb's copy holds only in-frame clones and misses some; the assay was immunoSEQ multiplex PCR. The sample lists roughly 200,000 clones, less than 90% occurring once. Material: peripheral blood. This chain uses TRBV29-1 with TRBJ2-5; TRBD2 matches 10 bases. The TCR was taken from a man aged 70 or older with acute or convalescent COVID-19. The CDR3 is CSVEGAASGSQETQYF. In DNA, the CDR3 is TGCAGCGTTGAAGGGGCGGCTAGCGGGAGCCAAGAGACCCAGTACTTC.